The text below deals with one T cell receptor beta chain. Its target is not known. This sample was taken from a study of OX40 agonist ivuxolimab in advanced cancers. Study at large: The dose-escalation cohort was around 83% male, with a mean age of around 60 years, ranging roughly 20 to 90. Whole-study results and caveats: Among T cells, CD8+ cells averaged more expanded clones than CD4+ cells.

Produced via immunoSEQ multiplex PCR; TCRdb's table is partial and in-frame only. The table records 53,000 or so clones, roughly 80% of them present only once. This TCR came from an adult with an advanced solid tumor such as melanoma, head and neck, liver or kidney cancer. The sequencing used CD4+ or CD8+ T cells sorted from blood, collected in a trial of the OX40 agonist ivuxolimab.

The CDR3 protein is CASSFQGANTEAFF. The DNA of the CDR3 is TGTGCCAGCAGCTTCCAGGGGGCTAACACTGAAGCTTTCTTT. The V gene is TRBV7-9, the J gene TRBJ1-1; 8 bases agree with TRBD1. Germline V gives CDR1 SEHNR, CDR2 FQNEAQ (reference sequence). The CDR3 sequence is 14 residues long. The V segment lost 3 bases and the J segment 2 bases; nucleotides outside the gene matches: 2.